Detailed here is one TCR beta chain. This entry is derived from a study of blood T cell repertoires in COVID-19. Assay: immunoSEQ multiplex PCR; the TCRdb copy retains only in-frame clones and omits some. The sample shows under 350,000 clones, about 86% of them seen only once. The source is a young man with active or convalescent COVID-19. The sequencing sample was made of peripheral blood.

The CDR3 loop is CASSRGGAGANVLTF. As DNA, the CDR3 is TGTGCCAGCAGTCGAGGGGGAGCTGGGGCCAACGTCCTGACTTTC. This rearrangement joins TRBV2 to TRBJ2-6; D is perhaps TRBD1 (6 bases). V was pared by 5 bases and J by 2 bases, with 10 bases between. Germline loops: CDR1 SNHLY, CDR2 FYNNEI. This CDR3 is 15 amino acids long.